This is a list of T cell receptor beta chains from one sample in a study of T-cell reconstitution after alpha-beta-depleted transplantation in children. TCRdb re-called the PCR reads through MiXCR, storing one row per CDR3 protein. The data hold 450,000 to 500,000 distinct CDR3 sequences, with approximately 12% observed a single time. The starting material was PBMCs from the stem cell graft donor, obtained from the stem cell graft. The receptors originated from a human donor who donated a stem cell graft to a child with combined immunodeficiency. CDR3s include the opening cysteine and the closing phenylalanine or tryptophan. The order of the fields is CDR3 protein, D gene, CDR3 length, J gene, V gene. The D gene is left open where the match is weak.

cdr3_aa: CSAREGWFSGNTIYF; d_call: .; cdr3_length: 15; j_call: TRBJ1-3; v_call: TRBV29-1
cdr3_aa: CASSMAGPTYEQYF; d_call: .; cdr3_length: 14; j_call: TRBJ2-7; v_call: TRBV5-1
cdr3_aa: CASSYGTGVQETQYF; d_call: TRBD1; cdr3_length: 15; j_call: TRBJ2-5; v_call: TRBV6-5
cdr3_aa: CSASPTDTQYF; d_call: .; cdr3_length: 11; j_call: TRBJ2-3; v_call: TRBV20-1
cdr3_aa: CSVAVTGGKLYYNEQFF; d_call: TRBD1; cdr3_length: 17; j_call: TRBJ2-1; v_call: TRBV29-1
cdr3_aa: CASSVGPVGDYEQYF; d_call: .; cdr3_length: 15; j_call: TRBJ2-7; v_call: TRBV9
cdr3_aa: CASSQVAAGFLGELFF; d_call: TRBD2; cdr3_length: 16; j_call: TRBJ2-2; v_call: TRBV4-1
cdr3_aa: CSARGEDSQGKLFF; d_call: .; cdr3_length: 14; j_call: TRBJ1-4; v_call: TRBV20-1
cdr3_aa: CASSFPAAGLGNTIYF; d_call: .; cdr3_length: 16; j_call: TRBJ1-3; v_call: TRBV12-3/TRBV12-4
cdr3_aa: CASSLERGGETQYF; d_call: .; cdr3_length: 14; j_call: TRBJ2-5; v_call: TRBV5-1
cdr3_aa: CASSLFSRGEQYF; d_call: .; cdr3_length: 13; j_call: TRBJ2-7; v_call: TRBV28
cdr3_aa: CASRDRGDTGELFF; d_call: TRBD1; cdr3_length: 14; j_call: TRBJ2-2; v_call: TRBV2
cdr3_aa: CASSGDRGFSEQYF; d_call: TRBD1; cdr3_length: 14; j_call: TRBJ2-7; v_call: TRBV5-6
cdr3_aa: CASTPWTRYYEQYF; d_call: TRBD2; cdr3_length: 14; j_call: TRBJ2-7; v_call: TRBV7-6
cdr3_aa: CASSKRTGLRTGELFF; d_call: TRBD1; cdr3_length: 16; j_call: TRBJ2-2; v_call: TRBV7-2
cdr3_aa: CASSLRGLEFSDTQYF; d_call: .; cdr3_length: 16; j_call: TRBJ2-3; v_call: TRBV5-6
cdr3_aa: CASSPQGLLAGLRYNEQFF; d_call: TRBD2; cdr3_length: 19; j_call: TRBJ2-1; v_call: TRBV12-3/TRBV12-4
cdr3_aa: CSAWDRGGQPQHF; d_call: TRBD1; cdr3_length: 13; j_call: TRBJ1-5; v_call: TRBV20-1
cdr3_aa: CASSLGDREGHGYTF; d_call: TRBD1; cdr3_length: 15; j_call: TRBJ1-2; v_call: TRBV6-2/TRBV6-3
cdr3_aa: CASSFDSWGNEQFF; d_call: .; cdr3_length: 14; j_call: TRBJ2-1; v_call: TRBV7-3
cdr3_aa: CASSQDLSPLGETQYF; d_call: .; cdr3_length: 16; j_call: TRBJ2-5; v_call: TRBV3-2
cdr3_aa: CASSFLQGRHGYTF; d_call: .; cdr3_length: 14; j_call: TRBJ1-2; v_call: TRBV12-3/TRBV12-4
cdr3_aa: CASSVVKENTEAFF; d_call: .; cdr3_length: 14; j_call: TRBJ1-1; v_call: TRBV9
cdr3_aa: CASSRQDRTTYEQYF; d_call: .; cdr3_length: 15; j_call: TRBJ2-7; v_call: TRBV5-1
cdr3_aa: CASSPTDGELFF; d_call: .; cdr3_length: 12; j_call: TRBJ2-2; v_call: TRBV4-1
cdr3_aa: CASSLERGTEKLFF; d_call: .; cdr3_length: 14; j_call: TRBJ1-4; v_call: TRBV18
cdr3_aa: CSAIGSLTDTQYF; d_call: .; cdr3_length: 13; j_call: TRBJ2-3; v_call: TRBV20-1
cdr3_aa: CASSLWGARGEYNEQFF; d_call: .; cdr3_length: 17; j_call: TRBJ2-1; v_call: TRBV27
cdr3_aa: CSAHAGAHEQFF; d_call: .; cdr3_length: 12; j_call: TRBJ2-1; v_call: TRBV20-1
cdr3_aa: CASRPGTGLYEQYF; d_call: .; cdr3_length: 14; j_call: TRBJ2-7; v_call: TRBV12-3/TRBV12-4
cdr3_aa: CASSASGAGGLFNEQFF; d_call: TRBD2; cdr3_length: 17; j_call: TRBJ2-1; v_call: TRBV9
cdr3_aa: CASSLRQDTQYF; d_call: .; cdr3_length: 12; j_call: TRBJ2-3; v_call: TRBV28
cdr3_aa: CASTRQPAQGTNEQFF; d_call: .; cdr3_length: 16; j_call: TRBJ2-1; v_call: TRBV7-2
cdr3_aa: CATSGGEGVSYEQYF; d_call: .; cdr3_length: 15; j_call: TRBJ2-7; v_call: TRBV24-1
cdr3_aa: CASSLDGTHTDTQYF; d_call: .; cdr3_length: 15; j_call: TRBJ2-3; v_call: TRBV7-9
cdr3_aa: CASSRSTGGQETQYF; d_call: TRBD1; cdr3_length: 15; j_call: TRBJ2-5; v_call: TRBV6-2/TRBV6-3
cdr3_aa: CASSARLATRDETQYF; d_call: .; cdr3_length: 16; j_call: TRBJ2-5; v_call: TRBV12-3/TRBV12-4
cdr3_aa: CASSFLVHETQYF; d_call: .; cdr3_length: 13; j_call: TRBJ2-5; v_call: TRBV12-3/TRBV12-4
cdr3_aa: CASSLIPGTGSNNEQFF; d_call: TRBD1; cdr3_length: 17; j_call: TRBJ2-1; v_call: TRBV7-2
cdr3_aa: CASSVQGRNTEAFF; d_call: .; cdr3_length: 14; j_call: TRBJ1-1; v_call: TRBV12-3/TRBV12-4
cdr3_aa: CATSTGGYEQYF; d_call: TRBD1; cdr3_length: 12; j_call: TRBJ2-7; v_call: TRBV24-1
cdr3_aa: CATSEPRTGGTDTQYF; d_call: TRBD1; cdr3_length: 16; j_call: TRBJ2-3; v_call: TRBV24-1
cdr3_aa: CASSFERETSGELFF; d_call: TRBD2; cdr3_length: 15; j_call: TRBJ2-2; v_call: TRBV12-3/TRBV12-4
cdr3_aa: CASRSGTSGSRGELFF; d_call: TRBD2; cdr3_length: 16; j_call: TRBJ2-2; v_call: TRBV7-2
cdr3_aa: CASSLDRDYIEQYF; d_call: .; cdr3_length: 14; j_call: TRBJ2-7; v_call: TRBV5-1
cdr3_aa: CATSDQAFSGQYF; d_call: .; cdr3_length: 13; j_call: TRBJ2-7; v_call: TRBV24-1